Sequencing of this T cell receptor (beta chain) was carried out in a study of cytomegalovirus exposure and HLA in healthy donors. Background on the study: Earlier work reported 110 million or so unique TCR beta sequences from some 170 million T cells. Study-wide results and limits: Analysis was carried out at a later point, and it linked a missense DCLRE1C variant to TCR beta V- and J-gene trimming. Earlier analysis yielded a pattern in which most TCR beta V segments were productive about 90% or about 30% of the time. Sequencing likely generated an artifact that appeared as a cluster of highly shared sequence variants.

Comment on this clone: Its specificity is not known.

V lost 1 base, J lost 1 base, and 10 bases lay in between. The CDR3 totals 16 residues. Germline V CDR1 and CDR2: SGHAT, FQNNGV. Amplification used 60 Vbeta primers and 13 Jbeta primers. Profiling relied on immunoSEQ multiplex PCR, and the TCRdb table lists in-frame clones only, not all of them. The table lists under 200,000 clones, 75% to 80% of them singletons. V gene TRBV11-2 combines with J gene TRBJ1-4; D perhaps matches TRBD1 (5 bases). Sequencing was carried out using PBMCs. This clonotype was sampled from a woman aged 40 to 50 in good health and CMV-seropositive. The CDR3 protein is CASSLAFRGTNEKLFF. The CDR3 DNA is TGTGCCAGCAGCTTAGCTTTTAGGGGAACTAATGAAAAACTGTTTTTT.